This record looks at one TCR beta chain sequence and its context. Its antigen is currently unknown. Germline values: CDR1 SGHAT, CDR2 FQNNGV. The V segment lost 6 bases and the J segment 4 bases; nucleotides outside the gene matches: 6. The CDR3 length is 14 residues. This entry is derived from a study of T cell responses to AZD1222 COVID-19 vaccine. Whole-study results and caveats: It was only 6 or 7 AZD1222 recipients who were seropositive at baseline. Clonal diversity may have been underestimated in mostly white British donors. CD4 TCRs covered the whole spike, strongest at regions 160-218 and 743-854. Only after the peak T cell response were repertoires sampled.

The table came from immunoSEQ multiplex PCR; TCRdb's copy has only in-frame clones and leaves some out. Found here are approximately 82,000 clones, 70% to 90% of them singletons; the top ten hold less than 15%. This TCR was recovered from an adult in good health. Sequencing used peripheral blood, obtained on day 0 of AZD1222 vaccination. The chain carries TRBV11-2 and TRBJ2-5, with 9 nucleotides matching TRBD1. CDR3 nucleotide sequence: TGTGCCAGCAGGCCCACAGGGGGCGTAGAGACCCAGTACTTC. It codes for CASRPTGGVETQYF.